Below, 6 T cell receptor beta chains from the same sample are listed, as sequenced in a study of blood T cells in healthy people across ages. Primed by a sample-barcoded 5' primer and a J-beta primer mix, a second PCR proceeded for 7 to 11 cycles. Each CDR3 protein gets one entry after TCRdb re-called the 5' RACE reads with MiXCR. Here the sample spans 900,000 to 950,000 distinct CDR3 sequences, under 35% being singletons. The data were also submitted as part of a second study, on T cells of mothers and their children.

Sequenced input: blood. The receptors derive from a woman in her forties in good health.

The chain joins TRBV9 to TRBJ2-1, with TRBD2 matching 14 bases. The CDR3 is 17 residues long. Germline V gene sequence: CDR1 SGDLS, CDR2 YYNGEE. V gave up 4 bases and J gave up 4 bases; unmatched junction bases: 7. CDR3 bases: TGTGCCAGCAGCCCAAAGGGACTAGCGGGGGAGTACAATGAGCAGTTCTTC. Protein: CASSPKGLAGEYNEQFF.

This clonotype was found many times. The DNA for the CDR3 is TGTGCCACCAGCAGAGATTTGGGGGGGGGAGAGACCCAGTACTTC. It encodes CATSRDLGGGETQYF. The chain recombines TRBV15 with TRBJ2-5, with 7 bases aligning to TRBD2. Germline V gene lookup returns CDR1 LNHNV and CDR2 YYDKDF (reference sequence). The length of the CDR3 is 15 residues. The trim removed 0 bases at V and 4 bases at J, leaving 5 bases unmatched.

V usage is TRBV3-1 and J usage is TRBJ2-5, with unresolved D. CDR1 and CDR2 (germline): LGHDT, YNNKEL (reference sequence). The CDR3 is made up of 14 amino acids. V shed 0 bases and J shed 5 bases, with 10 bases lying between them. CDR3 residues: CASSQETPRETQYF. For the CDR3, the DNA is TGTGCCAGCAGCCAAGAAACTCCCCGGGAGACCCAGTACTTC.

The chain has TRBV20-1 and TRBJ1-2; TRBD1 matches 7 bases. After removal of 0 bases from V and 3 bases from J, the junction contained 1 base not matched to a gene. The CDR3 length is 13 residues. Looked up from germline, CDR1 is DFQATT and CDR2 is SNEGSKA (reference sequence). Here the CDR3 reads CSARDTGDYGYTF. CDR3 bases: TGCAGTGCTAGAGATACAGGGGACTATGGCTACACCTTC.

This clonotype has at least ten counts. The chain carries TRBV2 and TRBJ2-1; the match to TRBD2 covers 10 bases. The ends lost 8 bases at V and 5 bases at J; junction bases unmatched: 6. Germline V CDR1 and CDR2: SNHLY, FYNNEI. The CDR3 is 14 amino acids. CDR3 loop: CASFRTSGNNEQFF. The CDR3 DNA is TGTGCCAGCTTTAGGACTAGCGGTAACAATGAGCAGTTCTTC.

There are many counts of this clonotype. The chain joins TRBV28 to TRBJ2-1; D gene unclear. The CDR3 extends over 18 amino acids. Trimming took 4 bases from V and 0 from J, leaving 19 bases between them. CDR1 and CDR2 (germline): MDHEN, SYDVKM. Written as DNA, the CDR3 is TGTGCCAGCAGTTCTCGGCAGTGGGGTCGAAGCTCCTACAATGAGCAGTTCTTC. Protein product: CASSSRQWGRSSYNEQFF.